This T cell receptor beta chain is drawn from a study of blood T cell repertoires in COVID-19. Study-level information: Specimens from acute and convalescent COVID-19 originated in the United States, Italy and Spain.

Germline loops: CDR1 SGHDT, CDR2 YYEEEE. The CDR3 is 15 residues long. The trim removed 2 bases at V and 4 bases at J, leaving 3 bases unmatched. In the authors' workflow: Amplifying reference gene primers gave estimates of nucleated cell counts. Repertoires were generated with immunoSEQ multiplex PCR, while TCRdb's copy carries only in-frame clones and drops some. V, J and clone size are those of that table, while D and trimming were read from the DNA. The sample lists about 300,000 clones, around nine tenths occurring once. Enrolled through a virtual design, the participants were between 18 and 89 years of age and came from about two dozen US areas.

The receptor comes from a woman younger than 30 who had recovered from COVID-19. Material: PBMCs or T cells enriched from blood (not recorded which). This sequence joins TRBV5-6 and TRBJ1-6; 7 bases agree with TRBD1. CDR3 nucleotide sequence: TGTGCCAGCAGCTTAGTGGGACAGTATAATTCACCCCTCCACTTT. As protein: CASSLVGQYNSPLHF.